Below are 15 T cell receptor beta chains sequenced from a single sample in a study of blood T cells in healthy people across ages. Primers used in a second PCR of roughly 6 to 12 cycles were a sample-barcoded 5' primer and a J-beta primer mix. TCRdb itself ran the 5' RACE reads through MiXCR, one entry per CDR3 protein. The data hold 900,000 to 950,000 distinct CDR3 sequences, with approximately 32% observed a single time. These data also featured in a second study, about T cells of mothers and their children.

Sample: blood. These receptors were collected from a middle-aged woman in good health.

This clonotype showed up just a few times. The chain couples TRBV12-3 or TRBV12-4 to TRBJ1-4; TRBD1 aligns across 9 bases. The CDR3 covers 14 residues. The junction had 6 bases not matched to a gene; V was cut back by 6 bases and J by 7 bases. This chain's CDR3 is CASSYRGLGEKLFF. CDR3 nucleotides: TGTGCCAGCAGCTACAGGGGGCTAGGTGAAAAACTGTTTTTT.

J is TRBJ2-7 and V is TRBV20-1; no clear D. The DNA matches TRBJ2-5 better at its end, which makes the J call doubtful. Germline V gene sequence: CDR1 DFQATT, CDR2 SNEGSKA (reference sequence). The CDR3 spans 12 residues. This chain's CDR3 is CSAREDGETQYF. The CDR3 DNA follows: TGCAGTGCTAGAGAGGACGGTGAGACCCAGTACTTC.

This clonotype was counted only a few times. This chain links TRBV29-1 with TRBJ1-1; maybe TRBD1 (6 bases). Germline CDR1 SQVTM, CDR2 ANQGSEA. The V gene lost 5 bases and the J gene lost 0 bases, with 13 bases spanning the gap. The CDR3 has 14 amino acids. The CDR3 region is CSVTGNSMNTEAFF. The CDR3 nucleotides read TGCAGCGTTACAGGGAACAGCATGAACACTGAAGCTTTCTTT.

The V call is TRBV7-3, the J call TRBJ2-5, with 10 positions matching TRBD2. Germline V gene sequence: CDR1 SGHTA, CDR2 FQGTGA. CDR3 length equals 15 residues. Trimming took 4 bases from V and 1 from J; bases not matched to a gene: 3. CDR3 DNA: TGTGCCAGCAGCTCGGGACTAGCGTTCCAAGAGACCCAGTACTTC. As protein: CASSSGLAFQETQYF.

Regarding this clonotype: This may come from a read error, since a much larger clone is one base off. The rearrangement joins TRBV6-6 to TRBJ2-4, with 10 bases matching TRBD1. The germline CDR1 and CDR2 sequences are MNHNY and SVGAGI (reference sequence). The V segment lost 4 bases and the J segment 13 bases; nucleotides outside the gene matches: 13. This CDR3 is built from 15 residues. CDR3 amino acids: CASSSPGQGREAQYF. CDR3 nucleotides: TGTGCCAGCAGTTCGCCGGGACAGGGGCGAGAGGCCCAGTACTTC.

Turning to this clonotype: At one end the junction does not follow the germline gene, possibly because of a read error. This chain joins TRBV7-8 and TRBJ1-4, with TRBD1 matching over 8 bases. CDR1 and CDR2 from the germline V gene are SGHVS and FQNEAQ. This CDR3 has 15 amino acids. This CDR3 is CASSPPGGGNEKRFF. The CDR3 nucleotides are TGTGCCAGCAGCCCCCCAGGGGGCGGCAATGAAAAACGGTTTTTT.

With regard to this clonotype: A much larger clone is a single base away; this may be a read error. The chain combines TRBV29-1 with TRBJ2-5; 9 positions agree with TRBD2. The length of the CDR3 is 15 residues. Germline CDR1 and CDR2: SQVTM and ANQGSEA. The ends lost 7 bases at V and 5 bases at J; junction bases unmatched: 14. The CDR3 nucleotides are TGCAGCGCTGATGGAGTAGCGGGGGAGTATGAGACCCAGTACTTC. This codes for CSADGVAGEYETQYF. Based on the CDR3 plus reference TRBV29-1 and TRBJ2-5, the full variable domain is SAVISQKPSRDICQRGTSLTIQCQVDSQVTMMFWYRQQPGQSLTLIATANQGSEATYESGFVIDKFPISRPNLTFSTLTVSNMSPEDSSIYLCSADGVAGEYETQYFGPGTRLLVL.

Points on this clonotype: This clone may be a read error of a much larger clone one base away. This likely comes from a read error, as the CDR3 has no conserved phenylalanine or tryptophan at its end. The chain is built from TRBV20-1 and TRBJ2-7, with D maybe TRBD2 (5 bases). CDR1 DFQATT and CDR2 SNEGSKA come from the germline V gene (reference sequence). V lost 1 base, J lost 3 bases, and 13 bases lay in between. The CDR3 has 14 amino acids. The chain's CDR3 is CSARGENVGYEQYC. CDR3 nucleotide sequence: TGCAGTGCTAGAGGGGAGAATGTCGGCTACGAGCAGTACTGC.

In its sample, this clonotype was seen many times. The V gene is TRBV5-1, the J gene TRBJ2-1; D call uncertain. Trimming took 0 bases from V and 12 from J, leaving 10 bases between them. The CDR3 is 12 amino acids. Germline loops: CDR1 SGHRS, CDR2 YFSETQ. The CDR3 reads CASSLDSLVQFF. DNA for the CDR3: TGCGCCAGCAGCTTGGACAGCCTTGTGCAGTTCTTC.

The J gene is TRBJ2-3, the V gene TRBV20-1, with D possibly being TRBD2 (5 bases). V lost 6 bases to trimming and J lost 2 bases, with 24 bases between them. Germline V lookup: CDR1 DFQATT, CDR2 SNEGSKA (reference sequence). The CDR3 consists of 17 residues. The CDR3 sequence is CSAPSNAKRRYTDTQYF. The CDR3 nucleotides read TGCAGTGCCCCCAGCAACGCTAAGCGGAGATACACAGATACGCAGTATTTT.

This clonotype was detected many times. The chain is built from TRBV4-2 and TRBJ2-7; 7 nucleotides agree with TRBD1. Germline V gene data show CDR1 as LGHNA and CDR2 as YNFKEQ. V lost 3 bases to trimming and J lost 4 bases; unmatched junction nucleotides: 9. This CDR3 has 15 residues. This CDR3 reads CASSHLRDRLYEQYF. DNA of the CDR3: TGTGCCAGCAGCCACCTAAGGGACAGACTTTACGAGCAGTACTTC.

This clonotype has only a few counts. The junction differs from germline at one of its ends, possibly a read error. This rearrangement joins TRBV7-7 to TRBJ2-3; 11 positions agree with TRBD1. Germline V gives CDR1 SSHAT, CDR2 FNYEAQ (reference sequence). The CDR3 contains 14 residues. CDR3 residues: CASSWGQGEDTQYF. The DNA of the CDR3 is TGTGCTAGCAGCTGGGGACAGGGGGAAGATACGCAGTATTTT.

This clonotype was picked up a small number of times. The V call is TRBV20-1, the J call TRBJ2-7; D might be TRBD1 (6 bases). V was shortened by 6 bases and J by 3 bases, with 21 bases between the two germline ends. The length of the CDR3 is 15 residues. CDR1 and CDR2 (germline): DFQATT, SNEGSKA (reference sequence). The CDR3 here is CSAPGRGGWGYEQYF. DNA for the CDR3: TGCAGTGCCCCCGGCAGGGGCGGATGGGGCTACGAGCAGTACTTC.

There are many counts of this clonotype. This chain links TRBV29-1 with TRBJ2-5; D remains ambiguous. The CDR3 consists of 13 residues. V lost 4 bases, J lost 2 bases, and 11 bases lay in between. Germline CDR1 reads SQVTM; CDR2 reads ANQGSEA. Here the CDR3 reads CSVVGRLQETQYF. The CDR3 DNA is TGCAGCGTTGTCGGCAGATTACAAGAGACCCAGTACTTC.

V and J are TRBV6-1 and TRBJ1-1; no reliable D call. Per the germline V gene, CDR1 is MNHNS and CDR2 is SASEGT. There are 15 residues in the CDR3. Trimming took off 1 base at V and 4 bases at J, with 13 bases between the two ends. CDR3 loop: CASSEGAGESTEAFF. CDR3 nucleotide sequence: TGTGCCAGCAGTGAAGGGGCAGGAGAGAGCACTGAAGCTTTCTTT.